This record concerns one TCR beta chain sequence. Its antigen is not known. This record belongs to a study of post-analysis software for immune sequencing data. General observations from the study: Diversity measured as normalized Chao1 was significantly lower in multiple sclerosis patients than in controls. Higher frequency in patients than in controls was seen for roughly five TRBV segments, with TRBV5-6, TRBV5-1 and TRBV20-1 among them.

Carried by the TCR beta cDNA libraries were unique molecular identifiers. MiXCR was run by TCRdb on the PCR reads, yielding one entry per CDR3 protein. The sample lists roughly 800,000 distinct CDR3 sequences, around 53% occurring once. V was pared by 0 bases and J by 1 base, with 10 bases between. Per the germline V gene, CDR1 is SGHRS and CDR2 is YFSETQ. The CDR3 length is 16 residues. The source of this sequence is a girl between 5 and 17 years old with multiple sclerosis. Specimen: blood. The genes are TRBV5-1 and TRBJ2-2, with TRBD1 as a possible D gene (6 bases). The CDR3 nucleotides are TGCGCCAGCAGCTTGGAGGCCAGGGGGAACACCGGGGAGCTGTTTTTT. Translation: CASSLEARGNTGELFF.